A single sample is the source of the 11 T cell receptor beta chains below, sequenced in a study of shared clonotypes between healthy human individuals. Profiling relied on immunoSEQ multiplex PCR, and the TCRdb table lists in-frame clones only, not all of them. The sample yields approximately 700,000 clones, about 80% seen once. Sequences were obtained from memory CD4+ T cells sorted from blood. Specified subset: CD45RA-negative fraction. All receptors derive from a woman between 25 and 40 years old in good health.

V gene TRBV20-1 combines with J gene TRBJ2-2; the D gene is possibly TRBD2 (5 bases). The CDR3 runs to 11 residues. Germline CDR1 reads DFQATT; CDR2 reads SNEGSKA (reference sequence). The CDR3 protein is CRANRGGELFF. In DNA form, the CDR3 reads TGCAGAGCGAATAGAGGGGGGGAGCTGTTTTTT.

Comments on this clone: The same CDR3 can be traced to other DNA sequences in this sample. The rearrangement uses TRBV29-1 and TRBJ2-5; 7 bases map to TRBD2. Losses at the gene ends were 4 bases for V and 4 bases for J; bases not matched to a gene: 6. The germline V gene encodes CDR1 SQVTM and CDR2 ANQGSEA. The CDR3 has 13 residues. In nucleotides, the CDR3 is TGCAGCGTTGTGGGAGGGGTGGGAGAGACCCAGTACTTC. It encodes CSVVGGVGETQYF.

The chain uses TRBV28 and TRBJ2-1; 12 nucleotides align to TRBD2. With 6 bases clipped from V and 7 bases from J, the junction kept 7 bases outside the gene matches. Germline V gene lookup returns CDR1 MDHEN and CDR2 SYDVKM. The CDR3 loop spans 15 amino acids. The CDR3 loop reads CASSLAGGPGNEQFF. CDR3 DNA: TGTGCCAGCAGCCTAGCGGGAGGGCCTGGGAATGAGCAGTTCTTC. The complete variable domain, with remaining parts taken from reference TRBV28 and TRBJ2-1, reads DVKVTQSSRYLVKRTGEKVFLECVQDMDHENMFWYRQDPGLGLRLIYFSYDVKMKEKGDIPEGYSVSREKKERFSLILESASTNQTSMYLCASSLAGGPGNEQFFGPGTRLTVL.

The genes are TRBV15 and TRBJ2-3; no clear D gene. The V end was cut by 0 bases, the J end by 0 bases, with 22 bases between. Looked up from germline, CDR1 is LNHNV and CDR2 is YYDKDF (reference sequence). This CDR3 is built from 20 residues. The CDR3 region has the DNA TGTGCCACCAGCAGAGATAAGCCGTTCGGAAGCGTAACTAGCACAGATACGCAGTATTTT. Its translation: CATSRDKPFGSVTSTDTQYF.

This rearrangement joins TRBV27 to TRBJ1-2, with D possibly being TRBD1 (5 bases). V lost 0 bases, J lost 7 bases, and 12 bases lay in between. Germline CDR1 reads MNHEY; CDR2 reads SMNVEV (reference sequence). The CDR3 contains 14 residues. CDR3 in amino acids: CASSLSSGVRGYTF. The DNA for the CDR3 is TGTGCCAGCAGTTTATCGTCGGGGGTCCGTGGCTACACCTTC.

There are a few counts of this clone. This chain connects TRBV29-1 to TRBJ1-1; D is undetermined. Trimming took off 4 bases at V and 5 bases at J, with 14 bases between the two ends. Germline V lookup: CDR1 SQVTM, CDR2 ANQGSEA. CDR3 length: 13 residues. CDR3 residues: CSVVFMRSTEAFF. The CDR3 DNA reads TGCAGCGTTGTGTTCATGAGGTCTACTGAAGCTTTCTTT.

The genes are TRBV4-2 and TRBJ2-3, with 12 bases lining up with TRBD2. The V segment lost 4 bases and the J segment 1 base; nucleotides outside the gene matches: 9. CDR1 is LGHNA and CDR2 is YNFKEQ in the germline V gene. The CDR3 has 18 residues. CDR3 nucleotide sequence: TGTGCCAGCAGCCTTTCTAGCGGGAGGGCCGTCGGCACAGATACGCAGTATTTT. Protein product: CASSLSSGRAVGTDTQYF.

This clone showed up just a few times. The V and J genes are TRBV2 and TRBJ2-3; TRBD2 is a possible D gene (5 bases). V was trimmed by 7 bases and J by 2 bases, leaving 13 bases between them. This CDR3 has 14 residues. Per germline, CDR1 SNHLY and CDR2 FYNNEI. CDR3 in DNA: TGTGCCAGCAAACTAGTGCAGTTCACAGATACGCAGTATTTT. As protein: CASKLVQFTDTQYF.

Relative to its sample, this clone is medium-sized (0.01 to 0.1%). This chain links TRBV5-1 with TRBJ1-1; 10 bases are shared with TRBD1. The V and J ends lost 4 bases and 10 bases, in that order; junction bases with no gene match: 4. This CDR3 is built from 12 residues. The V gene's germline CDR1 is SGHRS and CDR2 YFSETQ. This CDR3 reads CASSPGTGVAFF. DNA of the CDR3: TGCGCCAGCAGCCCCGGGACAGGGGTAGCTTTCTTT.

The chain joins TRBV19 to TRBJ2-7; no clear D gene. Germline V gene sequence: CDR1 LNHDA, CDR2 SQIVND (reference sequence). This CDR3 has 14 residues. V was trimmed by 7 bases and J by 0 bases, leaving 13 bases between them. DNA for the CDR3: TGTGCCAGTAAAAGCGTACAAAGCTCCTACGAGCAGTACTTC. This translates into CASKSVQSSYEQYF. Combining the CDR3 with reference TRBV19 and TRBJ2-7 gives the whole variable domain DGGITQSPKYLFRKEGQNVTLSCEQNLNHDAMYWYRQDPGQGLRLIYYSQIVNDFQKGDIAEGYSVSREKKESFPLTVTSAQKNPTAFYLCASKSVQSSYEQYFGPGTRLTVT.

The V and J genes are TRBV7-9 and TRBJ2-7; D may correspond to TRBD1 or TRBD2 (6 bases each). The CDR3 spans 15 residues. In germline, CDR1 is SEHNR, CDR2 FQNEAQ (reference sequence). The V end lost 2 bases, the J end lost 7 bases, and 18 bases lay between the germline ends. CDR3 sequence: CASSLTGARTAEQYF. DNA for the CDR3: TGTGCCAGCAGCTTAACGGGGGCCCGGACTGCAGAGCAGTACTTC.